A single T cell receptor (beta chain) is shown here with its context. Its antigen is currently unknown. Sample time point: pre-treatment sample, taken before nivolumab and TIL therapy. This was the immunoSEQ v3 assay. The method was immunoSEQ multiplex PCR; TCRdb's version includes in-frame clones alone and lacks a portion of them. The sample has nearly 60,000 clones; 73% are singletons. This record comes from a study of TIL therapy for anti-PD-1-resistant metastatic lung cancer. Notes on the study in general: This highly selected cohort may not generalize to typical lung cancer patients.

This CDR3 contains 12 residues. Germline V gives CDR1 SQVTM, CDR2 ANQGSEA. V shed 4 bases, J shed 9 bases, and the junction held 7 bases outside the gene matches. Sequencing was performed on blood, taken at baseline. The source is a person between 25 and 80 years old with non-small cell lung cancer. V gene TRBV29-1 combines with J gene TRBJ2-5; 8 positions match TRBD1. The CDR3 protein is CSVAGQALAQYF. CDR3 sequence (DNA): TGCAGCGTTGCGGGACAGGCGCTGGCCCAGTACTTC.